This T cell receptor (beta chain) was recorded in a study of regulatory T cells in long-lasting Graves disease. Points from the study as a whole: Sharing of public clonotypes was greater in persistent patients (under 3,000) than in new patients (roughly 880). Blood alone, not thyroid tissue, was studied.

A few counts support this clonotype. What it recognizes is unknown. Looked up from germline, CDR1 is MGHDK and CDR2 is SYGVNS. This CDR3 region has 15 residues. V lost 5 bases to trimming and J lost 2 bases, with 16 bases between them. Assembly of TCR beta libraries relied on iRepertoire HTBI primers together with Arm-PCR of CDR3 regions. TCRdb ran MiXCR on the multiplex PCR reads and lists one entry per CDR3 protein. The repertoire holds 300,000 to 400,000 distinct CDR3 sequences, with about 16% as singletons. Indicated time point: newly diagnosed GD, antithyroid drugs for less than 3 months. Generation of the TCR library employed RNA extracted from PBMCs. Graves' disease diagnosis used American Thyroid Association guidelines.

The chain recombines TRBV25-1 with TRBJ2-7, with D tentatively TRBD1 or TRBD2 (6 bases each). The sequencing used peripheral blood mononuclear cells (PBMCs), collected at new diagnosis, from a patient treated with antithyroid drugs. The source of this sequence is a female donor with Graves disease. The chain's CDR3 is CASSLAGEATYEQYF. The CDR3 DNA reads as TGTGCCAGCAGTCTAGCAGGGGAGGCAACCTACGAGCAGTACTTC.